A single sample gave rise to the 20 T cell receptor beta chains below, sequenced in a study of blood T cells in healthy people across ages. Together with a sample-barcoded 5' primer, a J-beta primer mix was included in a second PCR lasting 7 to 11 cycles. TCRdb independently ran MiXCR on the 5' RACE reads; one entry per CDR3 protein. The sample records some 1.6 million distinct CDR3 sequences, 30% to 35% being singletons. Material for sequencing was blood. The origin of the receptors is a woman aged 30 to 39 in good health.

This clonotype turned up a few times. The chain joins TRBV21-1 to TRBJ2-1; TRBD2, as called in the table, went unchecked against the DNA. TRBV21-1 is a pseudogene. The CDR3 has 16 amino acids. The CDR3 reads CARQPSGGVGRNEQFF. The CDR3 DNA sequence: TGTGCCAGACAACCCAGCGGGGGGGTTGGGAGAAATGAGCAGTTCTTC.

This chain uses TRBV20-1 with TRBJ2-7; TRBD1 might be the D (6 bases). Germline V CDR1 and CDR2: DFQATT, SNEGSKA (reference sequence). The CDR3 is made up of 13 amino acids. Between the trimmed V and J ends, which lost 0 bases and 3 bases, there was a span of 9 bases. CDR3 nucleotide sequence: TGCAGTGCTAGAGATACAGGGTACTACGAGCAGTACGTC. This translates into CSARDTGYYEQYV.

V usage is TRBV3-1 and J usage is TRBJ2-5; the D is unclear. The germline V and J ends were trimmed by 4 bases and 11 bases, with 23 bases remaining between them. The CDR3 consists of 15 residues. Germline assignment: CDR1 LGHDT and CDR2 YNNKEL (reference sequence). The CDR3 loop is CASSPRSLGYNEQYF. The CDR3 DNA is TGTGCCAGCAGCCCCCGGTCCCTCGGCTACAATGAGCAGTACTTC.

The rearrangement links TRBV7-3 to TRBJ2-3; possible D gene TRBD2, 6 bases. This CDR3 contains 16 residues. Deletions cut 5 bases from V and 1 base from J, with 16 bases between. Germline CDR1 and CDR2: SGHTA and FQGTGA. CDR3 nucleotide sequence: TGTGCCAGCAGCCCCAGGGCGGGACGACGCACAGATACGCAGTATTTT. It is translated as CASSPRAGRRTDTQYF.

This clonotype was seen a handful of times. The V and J genes are TRBV9 and TRBJ2-7; D remains unclear. Germline V gene data show CDR1 as SGDLS and CDR2 as YYNGEE. Between the trimmed V and J ends, which lost 0 bases and 2 bases, there was a span of 9 bases. The CDR3 loop spans 14 amino acids. CDR3 amino acids: CASSVDSRPYEQYF. Written as DNA, the CDR3 is TGTGCCAGCAGCGTAGACAGCAGACCCTACGAGCAGTACTTC.

The chain is built from TRBV2 and TRBJ2-5; no definite D call. Trimming removed 2 bases at V and 5 bases at J, with 15 bases between. The CDR3 length is 15 residues. Germline assignment: CDR1 SNHLY and CDR2 FYNNEI. Here the CDR3 reads CASSETIGYLETQYF. The CDR3 DNA follows: TGTGCCAGCAGTGAAACCATCGGCTATCTGGAGACCCAGTACTTC.

The CDR3 region is CAWSSTGGGYGYTF. The CDR3 coding sequence is TGTGCCTGGAGTTCAACAGGGGGCGGCTATGGCTACACCTTC. This chain uses TRBV30 with TRBJ1-2, with 9 bases identical to TRBD1. Per the germline V gene, CDR1 is GTSNPN and CDR2 is SVGIG (reference sequence). The CDR3 loop spans 14 amino acids. Trimming removed 2 bases from V and 4 bases from J; junction bases left unmatched: 5.

This clonotype was counted between two and nine times. The rearrangement uses TRBV6-1 and TRBJ2-7; maybe TRBD2 (5 bases). CDR1 is MNHNS and CDR2 is SASEGT in the germline V gene. This CDR3 contains 15 residues. V lost 0 bases and J 0 bases, leaving 9 bases between the germline ends. CDR3 loop: CASSEAAGSSYEQYF. The CDR3 coding sequence is TGTGCCAGCAGTGAAGCGGCTGGGAGCTCCTACGAGCAGTACTTC.

For this clonotype: One end of the junction fails to match germline, which may point to a read error. The chain combines TRBV12-3 or TRBV12-4 with TRBJ2-3; D is possibly TRBD1 or TRBD2 (5 bases each). This CDR3 is built from 15 residues. In DNA form, the CDR3 reads TGTGCCAGCAGTTTATCCGGGATTGTGACAGATGCGCAGTATTTT. Its translation: CASSLSGIVTDAQYF.

The chain recombines TRBV4-2 with TRBJ1-2; 10 bases agree with TRBD1. The CDR3 has 16 residues. Germline CDR1 is LGHNA and CDR2 is YNFKEQ. J lost 8 bases, V lost 0 bases, and 9 bases had no gene match. CDR3 coding DNA: TGTGCCAGCAGCCAAGAGGTGGGACAGGGGCGTAGCGGCTACACCTTC. Translating gives CASSQEVGQGRSGYTF.

This chain joins TRBV20-1 and TRBJ2-4, with D perhaps assigned TRBD1 or TRBD2 (6 bases each). Germline V lookup: CDR1 DFQATT, CDR2 SNEGSKA (reference sequence). The CDR3 length is 11 residues. The V end was cut by 4 bases, the J end by 13 bases, with 14 bases between. CDR3 protein: CSANRDCEQYF. The CDR3, as DNA: TGCAGTGCTAACAGGGACTGCGAACAGTACTTC.

The chain is built from TRBV4-1 and TRBJ2-3; 14 nucleotides agree with TRBD2. V shed 1 base and J 0 bases; nucleotides not matched to a gene: 9. The CDR3 contains 20 residues. The germline gives CDR1 MGHRA, CDR2 YSYEKL. CDR3 sequence (DNA): TGCGCCAGCAGCCAAGTGGGACTAGCGGGGGCCCCTGGTAGCACAGATACGCAGTATTTT. Translated: CASSQVGLAGAPGSTDTQYF.

In its sample, this clonotype was seen a few times. The chain has TRBV20-1 and TRBJ2-3; 7 nucleotides agree with TRBD1. The CDR3 extends over 13 amino acids. The V segment lost 6 bases and the J segment 4 bases; nucleotides outside the gene matches: 7. Germline values: CDR1 DFQATT, CDR2 SNEGSKA (reference sequence). The CDR3 coding sequence is TGCAGTGCCCCCCAGGGGGTCGCAGATACGCAGTATTTT. Translation: CSAPQGVADTQYF.

This clonotype was observed a few times. The chain couples TRBV4-2 to TRBJ1-2; 7 nucleotides agree with TRBD1. CDR3 length: 17 residues. Germline V gene lookup returns CDR1 LGHNA and CDR2 YNFKEQ. V dropped 0 bases and J dropped 1; count of bases not matched to a gene: 8. CDR3 DNA: TGTGCCAGCAGCCAAGAGAGGGGGCGCGTTGTTAACTATGGCTACACCTTC. Its protein is CASSQERGRVVNYGYTF.

This clonotype was counted at least ten times. The chain recombines TRBV7-9 with TRBJ1-2, with D possibly TRBD1 on 6 matching bases. Germline lookup yields CDR1 SEHNR and CDR2 FQNEAQ (reference sequence). The V gene lost 8 bases and the J gene lost 4 bases, with 17 bases spanning the gap. This CDR3 region has 14 residues. Here the CDR3 DNA reads TGTGCCAGCGGAACCCGGACAGTGAGCTATGGCTACACCTTC. Encoded protein: CASGTRTVSYGYTF.

This clonotype was counted at least ten times. The chain combines TRBV4-1 with TRBJ2-7, with D perhaps matching TRBD1 or TRBD2 (5 bases each). CDR1 is MGHRA, CDR2 YSYEKL, per germline. With 6 bases removed from V and 4 bases from J, the gap between germline ends came to 16 bases. The CDR3 covers 14 residues. The DNA of the CDR3 is TGCGCCAGCAGACCAGAGGGGATCGGATACGAGCAGTACTTC. The encoded protein is CASRPEGIGYEQYF.

The chain carries TRBV15 and TRBJ2-5, with 7 bases aligning to TRBD2. The V segment lost 0 bases and the J segment 4 bases; nucleotides outside the gene matches: 20. Germline assignment: CDR1 LNHNV and CDR2 YYDKDF (reference sequence). This CDR3 spans 20 amino acids. The CDR3 DNA reads as TGTGCCACCAGCAGAGATCGTCCGGGCGCGGGAGTAATCTTAGTAGAGACCCAGTACTTC. Translated: CATSRDRPGAGVILVETQYF.

The J gene is TRBJ2-1, the V gene TRBV9; 7 bases match TRBD1. There are 16 residues in the CDR3. With V trimmed by 4 bases and J by 4 bases, 11 bases remained unmatched. Germline V gene data show CDR1 as SGDLS and CDR2 as YYNGEE. The chain's CDR3 is CASSPATGTEYNEQFF. Here the CDR3 DNA reads TGTGCCAGCAGCCCTGCTACCGGGACAGAATACAATGAGCAGTTCTTC. Drawing the rest from reference TRBV9 and TRBJ2-1, the complete variable domain is DSGVTQTPKHLITATGQRVTLRCSPRSGDLSVYWYQQSLDQGLQFLIQYYNGEERAKGNILERFSAQQFPDLHSELNLSSLELGDSALYFCASSPATGTEYNEQFFGPGTRLTVL.

The sample holds a few counts of this clonotype. V usage is TRBV7-2 and J usage is TRBJ2-3; 15 bases map to TRBD2. This CDR3 spans 17 amino acids. CDR1 and CDR2 from the germline V gene are SGHTA and FQGNSA. The V gene end was trimmed by 4 bases and the J gene end by 1 base; junction bases not matched to a gene: 3. The CDR3 sequence is CASSSRTSGRGTDTQYF. The DNA of the CDR3 is TGTGCCAGCAGCTCCCGGACTAGCGGGAGGGGCACAGATACGCAGTATTTT. Based on the CDR3 plus reference TRBV7-2 and TRBJ2-3, the full variable domain is GAGVSQSPSNKVTEKGKDVELRCDPISGHTALYWYRQSLGQGLEFLIYFQGNSAPDKSGLPSDRFSAERTGGSVSTLTIQRTQQEDSAVYLCASSSRTSGRGTDTQYFGPGTRLTVL.

This clonotype was seen repeatedly, ten times or more. V is TRBV20-1 and J is TRBJ2-7; 9 nucleotides agree with TRBD1. This CDR3 comprises 13 residues. The germline V gene has CDR1 DFQATT and CDR2 SNEGSKA (reference sequence). With 3 bases clipped from V and 2 bases from J, the junction kept 2 bases outside the gene matches. The CDR3: CSARGDRAYEQYF. The CDR3 DNA follows: TGCAGTGCTAGGGGGGACAGGGCCTACGAGCAGTACTTC.